Presented here are 23 T cell receptor beta chains from one specimen sequenced in a study of blood T cell repertoires in COVID-19. Sequenced by immunoSEQ multiplex PCR; TCRdb stores in-frame clones only, minus some. The sample records roughly 280,000 clones, around nine tenths being singletons. The specimen sequenced was peripheral blood. These receptors all stem from a woman aged 55-75 years with COVID-19, enrolled during active disease.

The J gene is TRBJ1-5, the V gene TRBV6-5; weak D call: TRBD1 (5 bases). Germline V gene data show CDR1 as MNHEY and CDR2 as SVGAGI. The CDR3 length is 14 residues. Trimming took off 0 bases at V and 6 bases at J, with 9 bases between the two ends. CDR3 protein: CASSYSGGSQPQHF. In DNA form, the CDR3 reads TGTGCCAGCAGTTACTCGGGGGGGAGTCAGCCCCAGCATTTT.

This sequence joins TRBV11-2 and TRBJ2-4; no definite D call. The germline V gene encodes CDR1 SGHAT and CDR2 FQNNGV. The CDR3 is 15 residues long. Trimming shortened V by 5 bases and J by 0 bases, and 11 bases separated the two germline ends. Here the CDR3 reads CASSRPTLAKNIQYF. In DNA form, the CDR3 reads TGTGCCAGCAGCCGTCCGACTTTAGCCAAAAACATTCAGTACTTC.

Concerning this clone: Distinct nucleotide sequences in the sample also encode this CDR3. J is TRBJ1-1 and V is TRBV6-5, with a weak D call TRBD1 (6 bases). There are 14 residues in the CDR3. The V end lost 0 bases, the J end lost 6 bases, and 11 bases lay between the germline ends. The germline gives CDR1 MNHEY, CDR2 SVGAGI. The CDR3: CASSYSGQGAEAFF. CDR3 in DNA: TGTGCCAGCAGTTACTCGGGACAAGGGGCTGAAGCTTTCTTT.

V usage is TRBV15 and J usage is TRBJ2-7; possibly TRBD2 for D (6 bases). Trimming shortened V by 5 bases and J by 2 bases, and 10 bases separated the two germline ends. Germline CDR1 LNHNV, CDR2 YYDKDF (reference sequence). CDR3 size: 13 residues. The CDR3 region is CATSWGGAYEQYF. CDR3 sequence (DNA): TGTGCCACCAGCTGGGGCGGGGCCTACGAGCAGTACTTC.

This chain joins TRBV18 and TRBJ2-7; 8 bases are a match to TRBD2. Germline V lookup: CDR1 KGHSH, CDR2 LQKENI. The V gene end was trimmed by 6 bases and the J gene end by 0 bases; junction bases not matched to a gene: 16. CDR3 length equals 18 residues. The CDR3 region is CASSSAGASGWSSYEQYF. CDR3 DNA: TGTGCCAGCTCGTCGGCTGGGGCTAGCGGGTGGAGCTCCTACGAGCAGTACTTC.

This clone has only a few counts. Other DNA sequences of this sample code for an identical CDR3. The chain combines TRBV27 with TRBJ1-2, with D uncertain. Looked up from germline, CDR1 is MNHEY and CDR2 is SMNVEV (reference sequence). The V end lost 3 bases, the J end lost 3 bases, and 8 bases lay between the germline ends. This CDR3 has 13 residues. The CDR3 nucleotides read TGTGCCAGCAGTTTGACGGGAGACTATGGCTACACCTTC. Translation: CASSLTGDYGYTF.

This sequence joins TRBV19 and TRBJ1-5; D gene uncertain. V was shortened by 6 bases and J by 5 bases, with 20 bases between the two germline ends. CDR1 and CDR2 from the germline V gene are LNHDA and SQIVND (reference sequence). This CDR3 is built from 16 residues. CDR3 residues: CASSPIGRGFHQPQHF. CDR3 DNA: TGTGCCAGTAGCCCTATCGGCCGCGGGTTTCATCAGCCCCAGCATTTT.

This clone was seen repeatedly, ten times or more. The chain recombines TRBV28 with TRBJ1-3; maybe TRBD1 (6 bases). Germline V gene data show CDR1 as MDHEN and CDR2 as SYDVKM. This CDR3 has 16 amino acids. Trimming cost V 8 bases and J 4 bases, with 21 bases left between them. The CDR3 protein is CASGRPPGAQGNTIYF. Written as DNA, the CDR3 is TGTGCCAGCGGAAGACCTCCAGGGGCGCAAGGAAACACCATATATTTT.

The V call is TRBV6-5, the J call TRBJ1-1; D remains unclear. The V end lost 0 bases, the J end lost 5 bases, and 10 bases lay between the germline ends. Germline V CDR1 and CDR2: MNHEY, SVGAGI. This CDR3 comprises 14 residues. The CDR3 DNA reads as TGTGCCAGCAGTTACTCCCCGGCGGGGACTGAAGCTTTCTTT. It specifies CASSYSPAGTEAFF.

The V call is TRBV28, the J call TRBJ1-2; 8 bases are shared with TRBD1. Germline values: CDR1 MDHEN, CDR2 SYDVKM. This CDR3 spans 14 amino acids. V gave up 3 bases and J gave up 4 bases; unmatched junction bases: 4. CDR3 protein: CASSFYGQGYGYTF. In DNA, the CDR3 is TGTGCCAGCAGTTTTTATGGACAGGGCTATGGCTACACCTTC.

The chain employs TRBV11-2 and TRBJ1-6; D is possibly TRBD1 (5 bases). Germline V gives CDR1 SGHAT, CDR2 FQNNGV. The CDR3 is 12 residues long. V was cut by 5 bases and J by 8 bases, with 7 bases left in between. The CDR3 sequence: CASSMTDSPLHF. CDR3 coding DNA: TGTGCCAGCAGCATGACAGATTCACCCCTCCACTTT.

The chain recombines TRBV19 with TRBJ1-5; 7 positions match TRBD1. CDR3 length: 15 residues. Germline V gene data show CDR1 as LNHDA and CDR2 as SQIVND (reference sequence). The junction had 8 bases not matched to a gene; V was cut back by 4 bases and J by 5 bases. CDR3 sequence: CASSTQDRRYQPQHF. DNA of the CDR3: TGTGCCAGTAGTACCCAGGACAGGCGTTATCAGCCCCAGCATTTT. Drawing the rest from reference TRBV19 and TRBJ1-5, the complete variable domain is DGGITQSPKYLFRKEGQNVTLSCEQNLNHDAMYWYRQDPGQGLRLIYYSQIVNDFQKGDIAEGYSVSREKKESFPLTVTSAQKNPTAFYLCASSTQDRRYQPQHFGDGTRLSIL.

J is TRBJ2-7 and V is TRBV7-2; perhaps TRBD2 as D (5 bases). The V and J ends lost 5 bases and 2 bases respectively, with 13 bases between them. The length of the CDR3 is 14 residues. Germline CDR1 SGHTA, CDR2 FQGNSA. CDR3 amino acids: CASSEGPGTYEQYF. For the CDR3, the DNA is TGTGCCAGCAGCGAGGGTCCGGGGACCTACGAGCAGTACTTC.

This clone was detected a few times. J is TRBJ2-2 and V is TRBV9, with D perhaps TRBD2 (5 bases). Trimming left V 3 bases short and J 7 bases short, with 16 bases between. This CDR3 has 15 amino acids. Germline lookup yields CDR1 SGDLS and CDR2 YYNGEE. CDR3 protein: CASSESPADIGELFF. The CDR3 DNA is TGTGCCAGCAGCGAGTCGCCAGCGGATATCGGGGAGCTGTTTTTT.

V usage is TRBV5-1 and J usage is TRBJ2-3; 7 bases are shared with TRBD2. V shed 0 bases, J shed 0 bases, and the junction held 1 base outside the gene matches. The CDR3 runs 15 residues. CDR1 and CDR2 (germline): SGHRS, YFSETQ. CDR3 in DNA: TGCGCCAGCAGCTTGGTTAGCGGGAGCACAGATACGCAGTATTTT. This translates into CASSLVSGSTDTQYF.

The rearrangement uses TRBV5-1 and TRBJ1-6, with D tentatively TRBD1 (5 bases). Germline CDR1 and CDR2: SGHRS and YFSETQ. Trimming took 4 bases from V and 9 from J, leaving 20 bases between them. The CDR3 has 16 residues. CDR3 protein: CASSASLAGGSSPLHF. CDR3 DNA sequence: TGCGCCAGCAGCGCCTCCCTGGCCGGGGGGAGTTCACCCCTCCACTTT.

The V call is TRBV30, the J call TRBJ1-1; D might be TRBD1 (5 bases). The CDR3 covers 12 residues. Germline V gives CDR1 GTSNPN, CDR2 SVGIG (reference sequence). Trimming cost V 3 bases and J 6 bases, with 11 bases left between them. CDR3 in DNA: TGTGCCTGGAGGTCGCGGGGACCTGAAGCTTTCTTT. This codes for CAWRSRGPEAFF.

This clone was counted a single time. V is TRBV4-2 and J is TRBJ1-6; D perhaps matches TRBD1 (6 bases). V was trimmed by 0 bases and J by 9 bases, leaving 15 bases between them. The CDR3 spans 16 residues. Germline V lookup: CDR1 LGHNA, CDR2 YNFKEQ. DNA of the CDR3: TGTGCCAGCAGCCAAGATGGTCCGGACAGAGTTTCACCCCTCCACTTT. Its translation is CASSQDGPDRVSPLHF.

Details on this clone: This same CDR3 is encoded by further DNA sequences in the sample. The chain couples TRBV5-1 to TRBJ1-2, with TRBD1 as a possible D gene (6 bases). The V and J ends lost 5 bases and 5 bases respectively, with 10 bases between them. There are 12 residues in the CDR3. Germline V CDR1 and CDR2: SGHRS, YFSETQ. CDR3 in DNA: TGCGCCAGCAGGGTGGACAGTTATGGCTACACCTTC. This encodes CASRVDSYGYTF.

This sequence joins TRBV6-6 and TRBJ2-3; TRBD2 matches 12 bases. The germline V gene has CDR1 MNHNY and CDR2 SVGAGI (reference sequence). V trimming: 10 bases; J trimming: 4 bases; junction bases outside the gene matches: 12. The CDR3 covers 16 residues. This chain's CDR3 is CATHGTSGPFPDTQYF. The DNA of the CDR3 is TGTGCCACCCACGGGACTAGCGGGCCCTTCCCAGATACGCAGTATTTT.

The rearrangement joins TRBV28 to TRBJ1-5; D may be TRBD1 (5 bases). The CDR3 covers 14 residues. The V gene lost 5 bases and the J gene lost 3 bases, with 11 bases spanning the gap. The germline V gene encodes CDR1 MDHEN and CDR2 SYDVKM. As DNA, the CDR3 is TGTGCCAGCAGTCCCTCAGGGCTCAATCAGCCCCAGCATTTT. Residues: CASSPSGLNQPQHF.

The V and J genes are TRBV27 and TRBJ2-7, with TRBD1 identical over 10 bases. The CDR3 extends over 15 amino acids. The V segment lost 7 bases and the J segment 4 bases; nucleotides outside the gene matches: 10. Per the germline V gene, CDR1 is MNHEY and CDR2 is SMNVEV (reference sequence). The CDR3 DNA follows: TGTGCCAGCACTCACCTCCCGGGACAGGGGTACGAGCAGTACTTC. Translated: CASTHLPGQGYEQYF.

The gene calls are TRBV7-9 and TRBJ1-5; 10 bases are shared with TRBD1. The J segment lost 3 bases and the V segment lost 5 bases, leaving 10 bases of the junction unmatched. Germline V gene sequence: CDR1 SEHNR, CDR2 FQNEAQ (reference sequence). There are 17 residues in the CDR3. The CDR3, as DNA: TGTGCCAGCAGCCAAAGCCGGGGACAGGGGTACAATCAGCCCCAGCATTTT. As protein: CASSQSRGQGYNQPQHF. The whole variable domain, remainder taken from reference TRBV7-9 and TRBJ1-5, is DTGVSQNPRHKITKRGQNVTFRCDPISEHNRLYWYRQTLGQGPEFLTYFQNEAQLEKSRLLSDRFSAERPKGSFSTLEIQRTEQGDSAMYLCASSQSRGQGYNQPQHFGDGTRLSIL.